This T cell receptor beta chain was profiled in a study of CD8 T cells in Susac syndrome. This CDR3 is built from 13 residues. Germline V gives CDR1 DFQATT, CDR2 SNEGSKA (reference sequence). V was cut by 2 bases and J by 3 bases, with 11 bases left in between. Reverse transcription of roughly 0.45 to 1 ug RNA used random hexamers. TCRdb re-called the immunoSEQ multiplex PCR reads through MiXCR, storing one row per CDR3 protein. This sample carries roughly 180,000 distinct CDR3 sequences, roughly 94% of them seen once, and the ten largest clones take approximately 0.098%. The V gene is TRBV20-1, the J gene TRBJ2-7; D assignment may be TRBD1 or TRBD2 (5 bases each). Specimen: CD4+ T cells from PBMCs. This sequence was found in a human donor in good health. In nucleotides, the CDR3 is TGCAGTGCTAGACACGGGGCCAACTACGAGCAGTACTTC. Translation gives CSARHGANYEQYF.